What follows is one T cell receptor beta chain and its context. This specimen comes from a study of T cell changes during pregnancy in multiple sclerosis. The CDR3 loop spans 15 amino acids. V was pared by 3 bases and J by 6 bases, with 7 bases of the junction left unmatched. The V gene's germline CDR1 is MGHRA and CDR2 YSYEKL. Generated by immunoSEQ multiplex PCR, the TCRdb table keeps only in-frame clones and is missing some. This sample has 33,000 or so clones, with 80% to 95% found just once. The receptor's source is a female donor in good health, enrolled as a control in a pregnancy study. This specimen was CD4+ T cells from peripheral blood mononuclear cells, taken in the third trimester of pregnancy. This chain uses TRBV4-1 with TRBJ2-2, with 7 nucleotides matching TRBD1. For the CDR3, the DNA is TGCGCCAGCAGCCAGAGGGACAGACTTGCCGGGGAGCTGTTTTTT. As protein: CASSQRDRLAGELFF.